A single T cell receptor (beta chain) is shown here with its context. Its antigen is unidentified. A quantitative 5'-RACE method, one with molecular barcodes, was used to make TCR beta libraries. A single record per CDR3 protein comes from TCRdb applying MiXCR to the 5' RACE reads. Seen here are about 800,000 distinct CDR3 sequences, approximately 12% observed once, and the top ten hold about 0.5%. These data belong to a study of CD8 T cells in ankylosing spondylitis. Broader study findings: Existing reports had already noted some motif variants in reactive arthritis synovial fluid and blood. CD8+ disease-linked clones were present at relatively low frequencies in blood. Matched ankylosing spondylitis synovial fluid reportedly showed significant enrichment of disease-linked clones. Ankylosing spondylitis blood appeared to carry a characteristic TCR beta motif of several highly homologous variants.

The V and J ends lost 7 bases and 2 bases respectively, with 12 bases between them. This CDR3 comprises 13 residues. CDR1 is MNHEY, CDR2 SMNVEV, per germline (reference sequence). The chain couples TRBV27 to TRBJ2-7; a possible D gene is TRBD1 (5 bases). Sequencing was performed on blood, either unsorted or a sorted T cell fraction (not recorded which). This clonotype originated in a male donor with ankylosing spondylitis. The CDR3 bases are TGTGCCAGCACCCAGGAACAGGCCTACGAGCAGTACTTC. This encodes CASTQEQAYEQYF.